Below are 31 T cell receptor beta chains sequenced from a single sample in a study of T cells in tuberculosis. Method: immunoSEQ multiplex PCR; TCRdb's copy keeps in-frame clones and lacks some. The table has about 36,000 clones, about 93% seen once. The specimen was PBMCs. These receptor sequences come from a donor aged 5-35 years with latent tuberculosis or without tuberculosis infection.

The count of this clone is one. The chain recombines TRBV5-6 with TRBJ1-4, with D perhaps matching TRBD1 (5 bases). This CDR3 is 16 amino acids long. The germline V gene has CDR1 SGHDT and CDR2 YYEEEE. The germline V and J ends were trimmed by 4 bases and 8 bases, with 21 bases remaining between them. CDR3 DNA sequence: TGTGCCAGCAGCACACAATCGACAGAGACTTGGGAAAAACTGTTTTTT. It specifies CASSTQSTETWEKLFF. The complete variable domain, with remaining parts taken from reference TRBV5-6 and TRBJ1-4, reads DAGVTQSPTHLIKTRGQQVTLRCSPKSGHDTVSWYQQALGQGPQFIFQYYEEEERQRGNFPDRFSGHQFPNYSSELNVNALLLGDSALYLCASSTQSTETWEKLFFGSGTQLSVL.

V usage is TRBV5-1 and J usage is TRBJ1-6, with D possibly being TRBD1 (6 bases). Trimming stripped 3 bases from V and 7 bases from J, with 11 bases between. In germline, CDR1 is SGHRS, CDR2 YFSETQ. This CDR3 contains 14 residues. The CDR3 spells CASSSDRQNSPLHF. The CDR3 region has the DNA TGCGCCAGCAGCTCCGACAGGCAAAATTCACCCCTCCACTTT.

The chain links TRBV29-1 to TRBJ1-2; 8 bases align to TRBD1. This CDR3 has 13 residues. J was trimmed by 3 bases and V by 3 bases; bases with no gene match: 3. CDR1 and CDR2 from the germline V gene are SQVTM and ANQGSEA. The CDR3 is CSVEDREDYGYTF. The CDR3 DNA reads TGCAGCGTTGAGGACAGGGAGGACTATGGCTACACCTTC.

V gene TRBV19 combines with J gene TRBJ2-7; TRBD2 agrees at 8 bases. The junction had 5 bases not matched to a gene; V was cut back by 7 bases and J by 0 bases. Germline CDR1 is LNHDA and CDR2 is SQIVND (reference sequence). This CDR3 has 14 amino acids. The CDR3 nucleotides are TGTGCCAGTAACCGCGGGGGGCTCTCCTACGAGCAGTACTTC. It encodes CASNRGGLSYEQYF.

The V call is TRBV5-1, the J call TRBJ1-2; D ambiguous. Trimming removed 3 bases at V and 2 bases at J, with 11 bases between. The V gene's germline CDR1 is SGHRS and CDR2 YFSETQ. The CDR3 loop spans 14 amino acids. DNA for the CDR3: TGCGCCAGCAGCTCCCGTAGTGCGAACTATGGCTACACCTTC. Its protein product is CASSSRSANYGYTF.

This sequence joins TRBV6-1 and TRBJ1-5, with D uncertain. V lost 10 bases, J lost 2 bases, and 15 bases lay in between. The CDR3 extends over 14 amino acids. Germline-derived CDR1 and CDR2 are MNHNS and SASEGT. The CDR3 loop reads CATNTGVGNQPQHF. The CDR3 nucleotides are TGTGCCACGAACACGGGTGTTGGCAATCAGCCCCAGCATTTT.

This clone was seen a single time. The CDR3 nucleotides read TGTGCCAGCAGCGTAGCCGGAGGGGCTGAAGCTTTCTTT. Protein: CASSVAGGAEAFF. This chain uses TRBV9 with TRBJ1-1; perhaps TRBD1 as D (5 bases). V was clipped by 0 bases and J by 6 bases, with 9 bases between them. CDR1 is SGDLS and CDR2 is YYNGEE in the germline V gene. The CDR3 has 13 residues.

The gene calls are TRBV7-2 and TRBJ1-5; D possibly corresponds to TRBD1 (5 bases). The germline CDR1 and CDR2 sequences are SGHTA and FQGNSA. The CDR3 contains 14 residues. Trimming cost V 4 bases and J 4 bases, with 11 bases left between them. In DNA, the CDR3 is TGTGCCAGCAGCTACTGGGGGGGGAATCAGCCCCAGCATTTT. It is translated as CASSYWGGNQPQHF.

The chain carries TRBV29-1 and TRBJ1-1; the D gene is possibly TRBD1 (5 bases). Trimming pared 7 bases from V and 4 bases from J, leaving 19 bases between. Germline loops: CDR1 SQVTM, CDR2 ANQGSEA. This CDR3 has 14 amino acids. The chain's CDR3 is CSGAPGIGSTEAFF. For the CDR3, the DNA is TGCAGCGGCGCCCCAGGGATCGGGAGCACTGAAGCTTTCTTT.

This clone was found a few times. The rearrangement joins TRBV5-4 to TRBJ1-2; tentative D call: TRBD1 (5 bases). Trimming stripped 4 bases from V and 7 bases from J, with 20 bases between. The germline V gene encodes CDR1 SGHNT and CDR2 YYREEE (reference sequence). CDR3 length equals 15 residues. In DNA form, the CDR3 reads TGTGCCAGCAGCGTCGGATTGGGGCAAAGTAGTGGCTACACCTTC. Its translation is CASSVGLGQSSGYTF.

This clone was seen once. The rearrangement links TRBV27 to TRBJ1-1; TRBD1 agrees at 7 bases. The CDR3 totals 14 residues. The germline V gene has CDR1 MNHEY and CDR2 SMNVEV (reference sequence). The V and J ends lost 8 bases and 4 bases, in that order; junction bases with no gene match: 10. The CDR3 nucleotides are TGTGCCAGCTCTAACAGGGGCTGGGGCACTGAAGCTTTCTTT. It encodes CASSNRGWGTEAFF.

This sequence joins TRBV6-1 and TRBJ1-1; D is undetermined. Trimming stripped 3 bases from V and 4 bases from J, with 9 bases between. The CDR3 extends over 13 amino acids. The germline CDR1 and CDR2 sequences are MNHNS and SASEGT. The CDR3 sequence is CASSDLTGTEAFF. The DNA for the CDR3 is TGTGCCAGCAGTGATCTAACGGGCACTGAAGCTTTCTTT.

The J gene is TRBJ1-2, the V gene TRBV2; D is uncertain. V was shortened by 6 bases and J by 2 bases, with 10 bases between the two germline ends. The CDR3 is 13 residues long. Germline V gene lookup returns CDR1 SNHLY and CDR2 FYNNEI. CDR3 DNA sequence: TGTGCCAGCAGCACAGACCAAAACTATGGCTACACCTTC. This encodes CASSTDQNYGYTF.

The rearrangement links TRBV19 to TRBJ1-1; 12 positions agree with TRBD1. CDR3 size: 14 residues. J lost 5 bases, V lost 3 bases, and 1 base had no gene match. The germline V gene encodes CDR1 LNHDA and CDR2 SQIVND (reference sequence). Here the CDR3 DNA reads TGTGCCAGTAGTATGGGACAGGGGGCGACTGAAGCTTTCTTT. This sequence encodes CASSMGQGATEAFF.

DNA of the CDR3: TGTGCCAGCAGGAAGTCAGACAGGTTTCACCAGCCCCAGCATTTT. It encodes CASRKSDRFHQPQHF. This sequence joins TRBV6-1 and TRBJ1-5, with D maybe TRBD1 (6 bases). The germline V gene has CDR1 MNHNS and CDR2 SASEGT. The CDR3 has 15 amino acids. Trimming pared 6 bases from V and 7 bases from J, leaving 19 bases between.

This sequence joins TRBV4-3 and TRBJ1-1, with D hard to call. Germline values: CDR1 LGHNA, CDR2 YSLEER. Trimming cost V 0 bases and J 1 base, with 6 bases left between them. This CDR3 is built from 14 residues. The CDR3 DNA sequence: TGCGCCAGCAGCCAAGATGCAGGGAACACTGAAGCTTTCTTT. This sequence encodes CASSQDAGNTEAFF.

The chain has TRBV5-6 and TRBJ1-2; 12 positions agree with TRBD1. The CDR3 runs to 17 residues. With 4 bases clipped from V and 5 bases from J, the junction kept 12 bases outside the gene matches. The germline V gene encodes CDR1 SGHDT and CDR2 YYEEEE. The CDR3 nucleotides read TGTGCCAGCAGCGAGGGGACAGGGGGCCCAATTCGATATGGCTACACCTTC. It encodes CASSEGTGGPIRYGYTF.

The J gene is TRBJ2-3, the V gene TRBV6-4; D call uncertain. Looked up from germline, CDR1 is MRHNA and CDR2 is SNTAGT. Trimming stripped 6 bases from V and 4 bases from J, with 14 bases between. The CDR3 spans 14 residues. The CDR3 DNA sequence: TGTGCCAGCAGCCCCTCATCTCTAGCAGATACGCAGTATTTT. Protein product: CASSPSSLADTQYF.

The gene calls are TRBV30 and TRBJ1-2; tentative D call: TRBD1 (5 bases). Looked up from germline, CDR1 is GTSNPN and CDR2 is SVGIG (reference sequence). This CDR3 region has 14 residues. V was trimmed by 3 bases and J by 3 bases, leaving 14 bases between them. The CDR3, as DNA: TGTGCCTGGAGACAGGCCCTTTTTGACTATGGCTACACCTTC. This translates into CAWRQALFDYGYTF. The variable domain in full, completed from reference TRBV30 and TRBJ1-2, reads SQTIHQWPATLVQPVGSPLSLECTVEGTSNPNLYWYRQAAGRGLQLLFYSVGIGQISSEVPQNLSASRPQDRQFILSSKKLLLSDSGFYLCAWRQALFDYGYTFGSGTRLTVV.

This CDR3 is CASSEWDTSSYEQYF. CDR3 nucleotides: TGTGCCAGCAGCGAATGGGACACTTCCTCCTACGAGCAGTACTTC. The chain couples TRBV9 to TRBJ2-7, with D possibly being TRBD1 (6 bases). Trimming took off 3 bases at V and 0 bases at J, with 13 bases between the two ends. The CDR3 contains 15 residues. Germline values: CDR1 SGDLS, CDR2 YYNGEE.

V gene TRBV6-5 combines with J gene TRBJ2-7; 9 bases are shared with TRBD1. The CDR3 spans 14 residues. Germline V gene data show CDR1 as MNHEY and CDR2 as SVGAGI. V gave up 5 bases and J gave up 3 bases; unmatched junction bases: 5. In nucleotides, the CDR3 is TGTGCCAGCAGTCAGACAGGGGGTTACTACGAGCAGTACTTC. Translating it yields CASSQTGGYYEQYF.

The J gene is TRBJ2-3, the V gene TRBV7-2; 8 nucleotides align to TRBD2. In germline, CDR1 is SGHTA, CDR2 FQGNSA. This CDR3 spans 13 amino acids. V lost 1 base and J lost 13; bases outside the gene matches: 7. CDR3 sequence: CASSLEPSGGKYF. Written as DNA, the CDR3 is TGTGCCAGCAGCTTAGAGCCATCGGGGGGGAAGTATTTT. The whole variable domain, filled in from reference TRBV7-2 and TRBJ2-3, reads GAGVSQSPSNKVTEKGKDVELRCDPISGHTALYWYRQSLGQGLEFLIYFQGNSAPDKSGLPSDRFSAERTGGSVSTLTIQRTQQEDSAVYLCASSLEPSGGKYFGPGTRLTVL.

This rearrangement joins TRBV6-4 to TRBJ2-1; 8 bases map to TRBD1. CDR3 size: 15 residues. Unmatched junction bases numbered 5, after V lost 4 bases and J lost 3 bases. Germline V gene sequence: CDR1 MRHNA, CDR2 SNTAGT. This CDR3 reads CASSVEQGDYNEQFF. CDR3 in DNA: TGTGCCAGCAGTGTCGAACAGGGGGACTACAATGAGCAGTTCTTC.

CDR3 sequence: CASSLARGMDNDGYTF. The CDR3 nucleotides are TGTGCCAGCAGCTTAGCGCGAGGAATGGACAACGATGGCTACACCTTC. The V call is TRBV7-6, the J call TRBJ1-2; D is perhaps TRBD1 (5 bases). The CDR3 extends over 16 amino acids. The V gene's germline CDR1 is SGHVS and CDR2 FNYEAQ. The germline V and J ends were trimmed by 0 bases and 6 bases, with 17 bases remaining between them.

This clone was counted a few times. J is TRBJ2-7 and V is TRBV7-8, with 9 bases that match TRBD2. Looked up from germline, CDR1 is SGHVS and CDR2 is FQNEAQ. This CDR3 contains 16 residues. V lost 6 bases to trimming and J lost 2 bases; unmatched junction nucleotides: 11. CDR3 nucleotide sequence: TGTGCCAGCAGTCGCGGGAGGCTAGCGGGGACCTACGAGCAGTACTTC. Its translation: CASSRGRLAGTYEQYF.

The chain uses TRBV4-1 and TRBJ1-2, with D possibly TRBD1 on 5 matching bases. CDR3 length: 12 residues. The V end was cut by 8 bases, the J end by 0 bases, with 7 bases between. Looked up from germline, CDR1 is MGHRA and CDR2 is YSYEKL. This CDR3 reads CASRGTNYGYTF. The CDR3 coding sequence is TGCGCCAGCCGGGGGACTAACTATGGCTACACCTTC.

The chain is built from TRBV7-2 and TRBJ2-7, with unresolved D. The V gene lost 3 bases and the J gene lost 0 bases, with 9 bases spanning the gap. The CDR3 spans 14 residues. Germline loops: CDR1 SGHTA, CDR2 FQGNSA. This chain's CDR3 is CASSFGRTSYEQYF. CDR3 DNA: TGTGCCAGCAGCTTTGGGCGCACCTCCTACGAGCAGTACTTC.

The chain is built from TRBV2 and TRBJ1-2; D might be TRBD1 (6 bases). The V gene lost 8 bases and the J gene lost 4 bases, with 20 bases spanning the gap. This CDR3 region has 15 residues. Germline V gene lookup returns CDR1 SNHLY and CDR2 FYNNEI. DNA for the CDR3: TGTGCCAGCCGCCCCAGGGGTGGACTGATCTATGGCTACACCTTC. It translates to CASRPRGGLIYGYTF. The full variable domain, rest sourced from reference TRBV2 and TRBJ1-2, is EPEVTQTPSHQVTQMGQEVILRCVPISNHLYFYWYRQILGQKVEFLVSFYNNEISEKSEIFDDQFSVERPDGSNFTLKIRSTKLEDSAMYFCASRPRGGLIYGYTFGSGTRLTVV.

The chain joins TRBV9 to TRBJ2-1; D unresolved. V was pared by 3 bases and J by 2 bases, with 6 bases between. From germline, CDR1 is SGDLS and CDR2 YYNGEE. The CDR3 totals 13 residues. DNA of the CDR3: TGTGCCAGCAGCGGTCCGGCCTACAATGAGCAGTTCTTC. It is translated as CASSGPAYNEQFF.

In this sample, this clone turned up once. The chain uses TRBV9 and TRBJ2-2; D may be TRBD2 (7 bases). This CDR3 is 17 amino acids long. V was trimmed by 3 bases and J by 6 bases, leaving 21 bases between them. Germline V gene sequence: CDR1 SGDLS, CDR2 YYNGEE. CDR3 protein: CASSDSSRGGFAGELFF. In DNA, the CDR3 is TGTGCCAGCAGCGACAGTAGTAGGGGGGGCTTCGCCGGGGAGCTGTTTTTT.

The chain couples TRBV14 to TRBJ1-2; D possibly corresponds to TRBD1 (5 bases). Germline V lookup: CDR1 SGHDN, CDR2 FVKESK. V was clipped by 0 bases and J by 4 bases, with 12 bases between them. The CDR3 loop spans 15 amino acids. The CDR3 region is CASSQERRGIYGYTF. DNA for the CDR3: TGTGCCAGCAGCCAAGAGAGGAGGGGTATCTATGGCTACACCTTC.